The next 23 T cell receptor beta chains were all read from a single sample in a study of PD-1 blockade in classical Hodgkin lymphoma. All trial patients relapsed after autologous stem cell transplantation. The assay was immunoSEQ multiplex PCR, and TCRdb's table has in-frame clones only and misses some. The sample holds 50,000 or so clones, about 91% seen once. Sequenced material: peripheral blood mononuclear cells (PBMCs), taken before the second cycle of nivolumab. These receptors all stem from a human donor with classical Hodgkin lymphoma.

The chain employs TRBV28 and TRBJ1-3; D is ambiguous. CDR3 size: 11 residues. The V gene's germline CDR1 is MDHEN and CDR2 SYDVKM. Trimming stripped 2 bases from V and 8 bases from J, with 4 bases between. The CDR3 protein is CASSLGDTIYF. The DNA of the CDR3 is TGTGCCAGCAGTTTAGGGGACACCATATATTTT.

V is TRBV4-2 and J is TRBJ2-7; D could derive from TRBD1 or TRBD2 (5 bases each). The CDR3 covers 15 residues. Germline-derived CDR1 and CDR2 are LGHNA and YNFKEQ. V lost 0 bases, J lost 11 bases, and 20 bases lay in between. The CDR3 here is CASSQDRRDPEPKYF. CDR3 bases: TGTGCCAGCAGCCAAGATCGCAGGGACCCCGAGCCTAAGTACTTC.

The chain is built from TRBV7-6 and TRBJ2-7, with 9 bases lining up with TRBD2. The CDR3 is 19 amino acids. V lost 1 base, J lost 2 bases, and 15 bases stayed unmatched. CDR1 is SGHVS, CDR2 FNYEAQ, per germline. As DNA, the CDR3 is TGTGCCAGCAGCTTAGTTAGCGGGAGAGCCCCGGATATCCCCTACGAGCAGTACTTC. Translation gives CASSLVSGRAPDIPYEQYF.

The chain couples TRBV7-9 to TRBJ2-2, with TRBD1 matching over 9 bases. J lost 6 bases, V lost 5 bases, and 13 bases had no gene match. This CDR3 is 17 amino acids long. The V gene's germline CDR1 is SEHNR and CDR2 FQNEAQ (reference sequence). The CDR3 here is CASSQEHWDRVSGELFF. CDR3 sequence (DNA): TGTGCCAGCAGCCAAGAGCACTGGGACAGGGTCTCCGGGGAGCTGTTTTTT. The variable domain in full, with the rest retrieved from reference TRBV7-9 and TRBJ2-2, is DTGVSQNPRHKITKRGQNVTFRCDPISEHNRLYWYRQTLGQGPEFLTYFQNEAQLEKSRLLSDRFSAERPKGSFSTLEIQRTEQGDSAMYLCASSQEHWDRVSGELFFGEGSRLTVL.

The CDR3 reads CATSSTPPGTGYLETQYF. The CDR3 DNA is TGTGCCACCAGCAGTACCCCCCCCGGGACAGGGTATTTGGAGACCCAGTACTTC. The chain carries TRBV15 and TRBJ2-5; 9 bases match TRBD1. J lost 5 bases, V lost 3 bases, and 16 bases had no gene match. The CDR3 is made up of 18 amino acids. CDR1 is LNHNV, CDR2 YYDKDF, per germline (reference sequence).

The chain recombines TRBV19 with TRBJ1-3, with D perhaps TRBD1 (6 bases). Germline CDR1 and CDR2: LNHDA and SQIVND (reference sequence). CDR3 length: 15 amino acids. V was shortened by 7 bases and J by 0 bases, with 13 bases between the two germline ends. CDR3 region: CASTSGTTSGNTIYF. The CDR3 DNA is TGTGCCAGTACCTCAGGGACAACCTCTGGAAACACCATATATTTT.

This sequence joins TRBV30 and TRBJ2-5; D is possibly TRBD2 (5 bases). TRBJ2-7 matches the DNA end more closely, so the J call is doubtful. The germline CDR1 and CDR2 sequences are GTSNPN and SVGIG (reference sequence). CDR3 length: 12 amino acids. The CDR3 nucleotides read TGTGCCTGGAGTGGAGGGAACTACGAGCAGTACTTC. Translated, it gives CAWSGGNYEQYF.

The gene calls are TRBV2 and TRBJ2-1; D may be TRBD1 (6 bases). CDR1 and CDR2 from the germline V gene are SNHLY and FYNNEI. V lost 1 base to trimming and J lost 8 bases, with 18 bases between them. The CDR3 runs to 16 residues. CDR3 protein: CASSEEARTAFDEQFF. The CDR3 DNA sequence: TGTGCCAGCAGTGAAGAAGCGCGGACAGCCTTCGATGAGCAGTTCTTC.

In nucleotides, the CDR3 is TGTGCCAGCAGCCCTGGCGTGAACACTGAAGCTTTCTTT. As protein: CASSPGVNTEAFF. J is TRBJ1-1 and V is TRBV6-6; D call uncertain. This CDR3 has 13 residues. CDR1 MNHNY and CDR2 SVGAGI come from the germline V gene (reference sequence). V lost 6 bases and J 0 bases, leaving 8 bases between the germline ends.

The chain recombines TRBV6-6 with TRBJ2-7; 8 bases align to TRBD1. Germline V gene lookup returns CDR1 MNHNY and CDR2 SVGAGI (reference sequence). This CDR3 is 14 amino acids long. With V trimmed by 10 bases and J by 4 bases, 12 bases remained unmatched. The CDR3 nucleotides read TGTGCCATGAGTCGGACAGGGCGAGCTTACGAGCAGTACTTC. Its translation: CAMSRTGRAYEQYF.

The chain recombines TRBV6-6 with TRBJ2-5; D perhaps matches TRBD2 (5 bases). The V gene lost 0 bases and the J gene lost 4 bases, with 9 bases spanning the gap. CDR1 is MNHNY and CDR2 is SVGAGI in the germline V gene (reference sequence). The CDR3 is 14 residues long. The CDR3 loop is CASSYSSEGETQYF. CDR3 DNA sequence: TGTGCCAGCAGTTACTCGAGCGAGGGAGAGACCCAGTACTTC.

This clone has just one count. The rearrangement joins TRBV29-1 to TRBJ1-2, with D hard to call. The V and J ends lost 0 bases and 4 bases respectively, with 9 bases between them. The CDR3 covers 13 residues. Germline V gives CDR1 SQVTM, CDR2 ANQGSEA. The DNA of the CDR3 is TGCAGCGTTGAAGAGGGCCAGTTCTATGGCTACACCTTC. This gives the protein CSVEEGQFYGYTF.

The rearrangement links TRBV27 to TRBJ1-1, with a tentative D call TRBD1 (5 bases). Germline CDR1 is MNHEY and CDR2 is SMNVEV (reference sequence). There are 11 residues in the CDR3. The V and J ends lost 8 bases and 1 base respectively, with 5 bases between them. In nucleotides, the CDR3 is TGTGCCAGCGGACAGAACACTGAAGCTTTCTTT. This translates into CASGQNTEAFF.

This clone was recorded only once. The rearrangement uses TRBV7-2 and TRBJ2-7, with D unresolved. Trimming shortened V by 0 bases and J by 4 bases, and 10 bases separated the two germline ends. Germline V gene lookup returns CDR1 SGHTA and CDR2 FQGNSA. This CDR3 has 14 amino acids. The CDR3 protein is CASSLASQKYEQYF. The CDR3 nucleotides read TGTGCCAGCAGCTTAGCTAGCCAAAAATACGAGCAGTACTTC.

V usage is TRBV4-1 and J usage is TRBJ2-1, with D uncertain. V lost 0 bases to trimming and J lost 12 bases, with 12 bases between them. Germline assignment: CDR1 MGHRA and CDR2 YSYEKL. The CDR3 extends over 13 amino acids. The CDR3 region has the DNA TGCGCCAGCAGCCAAGATGGGTCGGGCGGGCAGTTCTTC. It codes for CASSQDGSGGQFF.

The chain couples TRBV6-6 to TRBJ2-1; D possibly corresponds to TRBD2 (5 bases). In germline, CDR1 is MNHNY, CDR2 SVGAGI (reference sequence). The ends were cut back, 3 bases at V and 7 bases at J, with 13 bases in the middle. The CDR3 has 14 residues. CDR3 nucleotides: TGTGCCAGCAGTTATCTAGCTGGGTGGAATGAGCAGTTCTTC. Protein: CASSYLAGWNEQFF.

The DNA of the CDR3 is TGTGCCAGCAGCCAACCGGGACCCTATGGCTACACCTTC. As protein: CASSQPGPYGYTF. J is TRBJ1-2 and V is TRBV4-2; D perhaps matches TRBD1 (5 bases). The CDR3 runs to 13 residues. V gave up 2 bases and J gave up 4 bases, with 8 bases separating them. The germline CDR1 and CDR2 sequences are LGHNA and YNFKEQ.

This chain uses TRBV19 with TRBJ2-2; 8 positions match TRBD2. The CDR3 consists of 15 residues. Looked up from germline, CDR1 is LNHDA and CDR2 is SQIVND (reference sequence). Trimming cost V 5 bases and J 0 bases; bases outside gene matches: 2. CDR3 residues: CASSWGLANTGELFF. Written as DNA, the CDR3 is TGTGCCAGTAGTTGGGGACTAGCGAACACCGGGGAGCTGTTTTTT.

This chain links TRBV19 with TRBJ2-2; D remains ambiguous. The CDR3 covers 14 residues. Trimming took off 7 bases at V and 8 bases at J, with 17 bases between the two ends. Germline lookup yields CDR1 LNHDA and CDR2 SQIVND (reference sequence). The CDR3 nucleotides are TGTGCCAGTAACTCGGGCATGATGCCAGGGGAGCTGTTTTTT. It is translated as CASNSGMMPGELFF.

V usage is TRBV5-8 and J usage is TRBJ1-5; D remains ambiguous. V was clipped by 1 base and J by 4 bases, with 12 bases between them. From germline, CDR1 is SGHTS and CDR2 YDEGEE. This CDR3 is 15 amino acids long. The CDR3 here is CASSLIVGRNQPQHF. CDR3 sequence (DNA): TGTGCCAGCAGCTTGATCGTAGGGCGGAATCAGCCCCAGCATTTT.

The chain recombines TRBV7-9 with TRBJ1-1; possible D gene TRBD1, 5 bases. V lost 5 bases to trimming and J lost 3 bases, with 16 bases between them. The CDR3 length is 15 residues. Looked up from germline, CDR1 is SEHNR and CDR2 is FQNEAQ (reference sequence). In nucleotides, the CDR3 is TGTGCCAGCAGCACCCTGGGGGGTGGGGACACTGAAGCTTTCTTT. Translated: CASSTLGGGDTEAFF.

V and J are TRBV4-3 and TRBJ2-1, with TRBD2 matching over 10 bases. The CDR3 contains 21 residues. Per germline, CDR1 LGHNA and CDR2 YSLEER. Trimming cost V 4 bases and J 5 bases; bases outside gene matches: 23. The CDR3 coding sequence is TGCGCCAGCAGCCGCCAGGCCCTTACTAGCGGGGCGGGCGGGTACCACAATGAGCAGTTCTTC. This sequence encodes CASSRQALTSGAGGYHNEQFF.

This chain uses TRBV2 with TRBJ1-2; D not resolved. The V end was cut by 2 bases, the J end by 6 bases, with 19 bases between. Germline CDR1 and CDR2: SNHLY and FYNNEI. The CDR3 extends over 16 amino acids. The CDR3 DNA reads as TGTGCCAGCAGTGAATTTTTGGCCATCAGAAGCCATGGCTACACCTTC. Amino acids: CASSEFLAIRSHGYTF. Based on the CDR3 plus reference TRBV2 and TRBJ1-2, the full variable domain is EPEVTQTPSHQVTQMGQEVILRCVPISNHLYFYWYRQILGQKVEFLVSFYNNEISEKSEIFDDQFSVERPDGSNFTLKIRSTKLEDSAMYFCASSEFLAIRSHGYTFGSGTRLTVV.